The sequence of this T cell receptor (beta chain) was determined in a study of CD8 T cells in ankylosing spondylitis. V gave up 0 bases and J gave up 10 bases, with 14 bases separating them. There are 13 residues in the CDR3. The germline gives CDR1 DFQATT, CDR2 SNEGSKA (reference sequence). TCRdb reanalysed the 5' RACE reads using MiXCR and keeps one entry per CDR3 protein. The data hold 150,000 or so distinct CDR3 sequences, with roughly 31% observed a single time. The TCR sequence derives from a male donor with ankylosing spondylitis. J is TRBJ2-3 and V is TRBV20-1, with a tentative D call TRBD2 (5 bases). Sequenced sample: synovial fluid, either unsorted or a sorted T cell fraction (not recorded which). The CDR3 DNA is TGCAGTGCTAGAGAGGATACTAGTCAGCCGCAGTATTTT. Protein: CSAREDTSQPQYF.